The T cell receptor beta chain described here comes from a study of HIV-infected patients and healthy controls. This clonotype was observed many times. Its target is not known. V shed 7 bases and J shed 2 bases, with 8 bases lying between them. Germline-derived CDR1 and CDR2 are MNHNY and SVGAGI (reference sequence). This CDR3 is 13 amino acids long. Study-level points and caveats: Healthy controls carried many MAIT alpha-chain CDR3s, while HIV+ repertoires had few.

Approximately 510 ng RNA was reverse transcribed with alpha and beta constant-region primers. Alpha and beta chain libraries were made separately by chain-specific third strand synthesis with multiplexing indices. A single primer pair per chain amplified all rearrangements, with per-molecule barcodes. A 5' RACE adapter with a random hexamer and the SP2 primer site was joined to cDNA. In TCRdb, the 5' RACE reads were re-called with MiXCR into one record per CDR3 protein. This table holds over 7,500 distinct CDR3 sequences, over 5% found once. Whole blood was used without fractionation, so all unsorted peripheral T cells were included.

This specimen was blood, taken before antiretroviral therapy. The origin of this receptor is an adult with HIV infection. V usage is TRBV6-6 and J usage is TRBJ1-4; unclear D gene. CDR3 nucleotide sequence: TGTGCCAGCACTGTCCGGACTAATGAAAAACTGTTTTTT. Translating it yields CASTVRTNEKLFF.